Below, 19 T cell receptor beta chains from the same sample are listed, as sequenced in a study of shared clonotypes between healthy human individuals. The repertoire was sequenced with immunoSEQ multiplex PCR; TCRdb's copy has only in-frame clones and lacks some. The repertoire holds about 2.1 million clones, with 93% as singletons. CD45RO-negative, CCR7-positively selected cells formed the naive CD8 fraction, excluding terminally differentiated effector memory CD45RA+ cells. The sequencing input was naive CD8+ T cells from PBMCs. These TCRs come from a young man in good health. Some clones in this sample may be carry-over from other donors' samples.

This clone was counted only a few times. One end of the junction is discordant with germline, which a read error may explain. V usage is TRBV11-2 and J usage is TRBJ2-7, with 8 bases matching TRBD2. The germline V gene has CDR1 SGHAT and CDR2 FQNNGV. The CDR3 extends over 12 amino acids. The CDR3 loop is CASSLGRRGAQF. The CDR3 region has the DNA TGTGCCAGCAGCTTAGGTCGGCGGGGGGCACAATTC.

This sequence joins TRBV21-1 and TRBJ2-1; TRBD1, the table's D call, lacks a check against the DNA. TRBV21-1 is labeled a pseudogene. The CDR3 is made up of 17 amino acids. CDR3 DNA sequence: TGTGCCAGCAGACCCACGGGCAGGGTACCAACCTACAATGAGCAGTTCTTC. As protein: CASRPTGRVPTYNEQFF.

The DNA of the CDR3 is TGTGCTAGTGGCTTCTGGCCCGGGCGGGAGATCAAAGATACGCAGTATTTT. Encoded protein: CASGFWPGREIKDTQYF. The chain recombines TRBV12-5 with TRBJ2-3; 7 nucleotides align to TRBD2. Germline V gene lookup returns CDR1 LGHNT and CDR2 FRNRAP. CDR3 size: 17 residues. V shed 6 bases, J shed 5 bases, and the junction held 17 bases outside the gene matches.

V and J are TRBV28 and TRBJ2-5, with TRBD2 identical over 10 bases. V lost 2 bases and J lost 5; bases outside the gene matches: 8. The CDR3 is 16 residues long. Per the germline V gene, CDR1 is MDHEN and CDR2 is SYDVKM. The CDR3 loop is CASSLGVAGGRETQYF. The DNA for the CDR3 is TGTGCCAGCAGTTTAGGGGTAGCGGGAGGTAGGGAGACCCAGTACTTC.

The chain has TRBV19 and TRBJ2-1, with 7 bases identical to TRBD2. Germline V gene lookup returns CDR1 LNHDA and CDR2 SQIVND (reference sequence). V gave up 5 bases and J gave up 6 bases; unmatched junction bases: 10. The CDR3 runs 15 residues. The CDR3 reads CASSLAGVSSNEQFF. CDR3 DNA sequence: TGTGCCAGTAGTCTGGCGGGAGTATCGTCCAATGAGCAGTTCTTC.

This clone was counted a single time. The rearrangement joins TRBV7-2 to TRBJ2-1; 10 positions match TRBD2. CDR3 length: 17 amino acids. V gave up 5 bases and J gave up 4 bases; unmatched junction bases: 11. Germline V lookup: CDR1 SGHTA, CDR2 FQGNSA. The CDR3 loop is CASSARLAGGRYNEQFF. DNA of the CDR3: TGTGCCAGCAGCGCCCGTTTAGCGGGAGGTAGGTACAATGAGCAGTTCTTC. The variable domain in full, with the rest retrieved from reference TRBV7-2 and TRBJ2-1, is GAGVSQSPSNKVTEKGKDVELRCDPISGHTALYWYRQSLGQGLEFLIYFQGNSAPDKSGLPSDRFSAERTGGSVSTLTIQRTQQEDSAVYLCASSARLAGGRYNEQFFGPGTRLTVL.

The chain links TRBV25-1 to TRBJ2-2; D gene uncertain. CDR3 size: 13 residues. V gave up 5 bases and J gave up 5 bases, with 9 bases separating them. Per the germline V gene, CDR1 is MGHDK and CDR2 is SYGVNS. The CDR3 protein is CASSKTETGELFF. Written as DNA, the CDR3 is TGTGCCAGCAGTAAGACCGAGACCGGGGAGCTGTTTTTT.

The J gene is TRBJ2-1, the V gene TRBV7-6; 7 positions agree with TRBD1. Per the germline V gene, CDR1 is SGHVS and CDR2 is FNYEAQ. V was clipped by 5 bases and J by 8 bases; unmatched bases: 6. The CDR3 covers 13 residues. CDR3 sequence reads: CASSDRVLDEQFF. CDR3 bases: TGTGCCAGCAGCGACAGGGTTTTGGATGAGCAGTTCTTC.

The chain is built from TRBV28 and TRBJ1-4, with a possible D match to TRBD1 (5 bases). V was shortened by 3 bases and J by 6 bases, with 14 bases between the two germline ends. Germline lookup yields CDR1 MDHEN and CDR2 SYDVKM. CDR3 length: 15 amino acids. The CDR3 loop reads CASSFRPEGDEKLFF. In DNA form, the CDR3 reads TGTGCCAGCAGTTTCCGCCCCGAAGGGGATGAAAAACTGTTTTTT.

Worth noting for this clone: The same CDR3 is also encoded by other DNA sequences in this sample. The V and J genes are TRBV7-6 and TRBJ1-1; D gene uncertain. The CDR3 has 11 amino acids. Between the trimmed V and J ends, which lost 1 base and 5 bases, there was a span of 2 bases. Germline-derived CDR1 and CDR2 are SGHVS and FNYEAQ. CDR3 protein: CASSLGTEAFF. Written as DNA, the CDR3 is TGTGCCAGCAGCTTAGGGACTGAAGCTTTCTTT. Drawing the rest from reference TRBV7-6 and TRBJ1-1, the complete variable domain is GAGVSQSPRYKVTKRGQDVALRCDPISGHVSLYWYRQALGQGPEFLTYFNYEAQQDKSGLPNDRFSAERPEGSISTLTIQRTEQRDSAMYRCASSLGTEAFFGQGTRLTVV.

The V call is TRBV5-4, the J call TRBJ2-5, with TRBD2 identical over 12 bases. This CDR3 comprises 14 residues. V lost 4 bases to trimming and J lost 4 bases; unmatched junction nucleotides: 2. Germline loops: CDR1 SGHNT, CDR2 YYREEE (reference sequence). CDR3 residues: CASSTGLAGETQYF. CDR3 sequence (DNA): TGTGCCAGCAGCACGGGACTAGCGGGAGAGACCCAGTACTTC.

About this clone itself: Other DNA variants within this sample encode the same CDR3. V and J are TRBV7-3 and TRBJ2-1, with TRBD2 matching over 8 bases. In germline, CDR1 is SGHTA, CDR2 FQGTGA. The V segment lost 2 bases and the J segment 4 bases; nucleotides outside the gene matches: 4. The CDR3 is 15 residues long. The CDR3 spells CASSLLAGSYNEQFF. The CDR3 DNA reads TGTGCCAGCAGCTTACTAGCGGGCTCTTACAATGAGCAGTTCTTC.

The V gene is TRBV4-1, the J gene TRBJ2-2; 11 bases align to TRBD2. Losses at the gene ends were 5 bases for V and 6 bases for J; bases not matched to a gene: 5. Germline V lookup: CDR1 MGHRA, CDR2 YSYEKL. There are 15 residues in the CDR3. Here the CDR3 reads CASSTSGSSAGELFF. The CDR3 DNA reads TGCGCCAGCAGCACTAGCGGGAGTTCCGCCGGGGAGCTGTTTTTT.

The chain carries TRBV6-1 and TRBJ2-7, with D tentatively TRBD1 (5 bases). Germline CDR1 is MNHNS and CDR2 is SASEGT. This CDR3 is built from 13 residues. V lost 3 bases and J 3 bases, leaving 9 bases between the germline ends. The CDR3: CASSERTYYEQYF. The CDR3 nucleotides read TGTGCCAGCAGTGAGAGGACATACTACGAGCAGTACTTC.

Points on this clone: An end of the junction does not agree with germline; a read error may underlie this. The chain couples TRBV20-1 to TRBJ2-7, with 8 bases fitting TRBD1. The CDR3 consists of 9 residues. Germline-derived CDR1 and CDR2 are DFQATT and SNEGSKA (reference sequence). The CDR3, as DNA: TGCAGTGCTCCGGGACAGGATTCCTTC. Protein product: CSAPGQDSF.

This clone was counted once. The chain couples TRBV28 to TRBJ1-2; possible D gene TRBD1, 6 bases. Trimming removed 10 bases at V and 5 bases at J, with 14 bases between. This CDR3 has 12 residues. CDR1 is MDHEN, CDR2 SYDVKM, per germline. In DNA, the CDR3 is TGTGCCACCACGGAGGGGGAGTATGGCTACACCTTC. Its protein is CATTEGEYGYTF.

Regarding this clone: Other DNA variants within this sample encode the same CDR3. The chain uses TRBV9 and TRBJ1-1; perhaps TRBD1 as D (5 bases). Germline values: CDR1 SGDLS, CDR2 YYNGEE. This CDR3 is built from 14 residues. V was cut by 4 bases and J by 1 base, with 11 bases left in between. CDR3 residues: CASSFGTGNTEAFF. CDR3 bases: TGTGCCAGCAGCTTTGGTACAGGGAACACTGAAGCTTTCTTT.

The V gene is TRBV14, the J gene TRBJ2-7; no clear D. The CDR3 sequence is 15 residues long. The V end lost 1 base, the J end lost 4 bases, and 14 bases lay between the germline ends. CDR1 is SGHDN and CDR2 is FVKESK in the germline V gene. Written as DNA, the CDR3 is TGTGCCAGCAGCCAAGGGGCAGGCCCGAGTTACGAGCAGTACTTC. Amino acid sequence: CASSQGAGPSYEQYF.

The chain joins TRBV27 to TRBJ2-3; 8 bases line up with TRBD2. V lost 2 bases to trimming and J lost 0 bases; unmatched junction nucleotides: 4. The CDR3 has 16 residues. Germline V gene lookup returns CDR1 MNHEY and CDR2 SMNVEV (reference sequence). This CDR3 is CASSLIRLASTDTQYF. Written as DNA, the CDR3 is TGTGCCAGCAGTTTAATACGACTAGCGAGCACAGATACGCAGTATTTT.